A single sample is the source of the 8 T cell receptor beta chains below, sequenced in a study of blood T cell repertoires in COVID-19. Sequencing used immunoSEQ multiplex PCR; TCRdb keeps in-frame clones, though not all of them. The sample consists of around 120,000 clones, about 75% of them appearing once. Material: peripheral blood. The source of these receptors is a man older than 75 with acute or convalescent COVID-19.

The V and J genes are TRBV5-5 and TRBJ2-7; 9 nucleotides line up with TRBD1. CDR3 length: 14 amino acids. The V gene's germline CDR1 is SGHKS and CDR2 YYEKEE (reference sequence). With V trimmed by 0 bases and J by 11 bases, 9 bases remained unmatched. The CDR3 sequence is CASSLGRDRVREYF. CDR3 coding DNA: TGTGCCAGCAGCTTGGGAAGGGACAGGGTGAGGGAGTACTTC. Combining the CDR3 with reference TRBV5-5 and TRBJ2-7 gives the whole variable domain DAGVTQSPTHLIKTRGQQVTLRCSPISGHKSVSWYQQVLGQGPQFIFQYYEKEERGRGNFPDRFSARQFPNYSSELNVNALLLGDSALYLCASSLGRDRVREYFGPGTRLTVT.

By sample fraction, this clone is large. The chain joins TRBV9 to TRBJ2-2; TRBD1 might be the D (6 bases). Germline V gene data show CDR1 as SGDLS and CDR2 as YYNGEE. Trimming shortened V by 0 bases and J by 5 bases, and 14 bases separated the two germline ends. CDR3 length equals 16 residues. DNA of the CDR3: TGTGCCAGCAGCGTAGGAAGGACAGCGATAACCGGGGAGCTGTTTTTT. Amino acid sequence: CASSVGRTAITGELFF.

This clone was detected many times. The rearrangement links TRBV6-2 or TRBV6-3 to TRBJ1-2; D not certain. Per germline, CDR1 MNHEY and CDR2 SVGEGT. The V and J ends lost 5 bases and 4 bases respectively, with 23 bases between them. This CDR3 contains 17 residues. CDR3 residues: CASSTTGMEGDVYGYTF. For the CDR3, the DNA is TGTGCCAGCAGTACCACCGGAATGGAGGGAGACGTCTATGGCTACACCTTC.

The chain uses TRBV7-3 and TRBJ2-3, with 7 bases matching TRBD2. The V and J ends lost 0 bases and 4 bases, in that order; junction bases with no gene match: 1. From germline, CDR1 is SGHTA and CDR2 FQGTGA. This CDR3 region has 14 residues. The CDR3 is CASSLTGGADTQYF. DNA of the CDR3: TGTGCCAGCAGCTTAACGGGAGGGGCAGATACGCAGTATTTT.

This clone has more than one count but fewer than ten. This chain connects TRBV5-1 to TRBJ1-1, with TRBD1 matching over 7 bases. Germline V gives CDR1 SGHRS, CDR2 YFSETQ. Trimming removed 2 bases from V and 0 bases from J; junction bases left unmatched: 4. This CDR3 has 15 residues. As DNA, the CDR3 is TGCGCCAGCAGCTTAGGGACAGCTGTGAACACTGAAGCTTTCTTT. Translating it yields CASSLGTAVNTEAFF.

This clone was counted between two and nine times. This chain joins TRBV3-1 (or the pseudogene TRBV3-2) and TRBJ2-2; maybe TRBD2 (5 bases). Germline CDR1 and CDR2: LGHDT and YNNKEL (reference sequence). V was trimmed by 10 bases and J by 6 bases, leaving 9 bases between them. This CDR3 contains 11 residues. The CDR3 sequence is CATAGAGELFF. The CDR3 region has the DNA TGTGCCACCGCCGGGGCCGGGGAGCTGTTTTTT.

The chain recombines TRBV11-2 with TRBJ2-1; D might be TRBD1 (5 bases). V was cut by 5 bases and J by 0 bases, with 14 bases left in between. This CDR3 has 16 amino acids. Germline CDR1 SGHAT, CDR2 FQNNGV. For the CDR3, the DNA is TGTGCCAGCAGCCCACAGGACGCTAGCTCCTACAATGAGCAGTTCTTC. The encoded protein is CASSPQDASSYNEQFF.

The chain recombines TRBV2 with TRBJ2-1; D not resolved. V lost 6 bases and J lost 9, with 9 bases in between. This CDR3 has 11 amino acids. Germline CDR1 reads SNHLY; CDR2 reads FYNNEI. For the CDR3, the DNA is TGTGCCAGCAGAGAGCCAAGTGAGCAGTTCTTC. Translated: CASREPSEQFF.